This T cell receptor (beta chain) was recorded in a study of spatial heterogeneity in lung cancer. Turning to the study itself: The mean occurrence of each unique TCR and UMI combination in raw reads exceeded 8.5.

The CDR3 length is 12 residues. V lost 7 bases to trimming and J lost 7 bases, with 16 bases between them. Germline V gives CDR1 DFQATT, CDR2 SNEGSKA (reference sequence). Every individual TCR cDNA molecule carried its own unique molecular identifier, which allowed correction of PCR and sequencing errors. TCRdb independently ran MiXCR on the 5' RACE reads; one entry per CDR3 protein. The sample yields approximately 2,000 distinct CDR3 sequences, roughly 3% seen once. Noted time point: sample taken at primary tumor resection. Whole RNA was taken from tumor, nontumor lung or frozen PBMC; it was then sequenced unsorted. Overall study results and limits: Higher tumor mutation counts went along with higher counts of expanded intratumoral alpha and beta TCRs.

This clonotype was detected only a few times. Its specificity is not known. The chain carries TRBV20-1 and TRBJ1-2; D unclear. This receptor was obtained from a female donor with early-stage non-small cell lung cancer. The material was lung tumor tissue, obtained at surgery. This chain's CDR3 is CSVSPGTGGYTF. CDR3 DNA sequence: TGCAGTGTTAGTCCTGGAACTGGTGGCTACACCTTC.